The following is a TCR beta chain sequence with its context. The templates were synthetic TCR analogs, and they were spiked into each PCR. Assay used: immunoSEQ multiplex PCR; TCRdb lists only in-frame clones, some missing. Of tens of thousands of clones in the sample, roughly 89% were seen once. These data are taken from a study of PD-L1 blockade in urothelial cancer. Study in general: Blood analysis was done at 3 weeks (second dose) and 6 weeks after treatment began.

Per the germline V gene, CDR1 is SGHDT and CDR2 is YYEEEE. This CDR3 is built from 11 residues. Trimming took off 3 bases at V and 3 bases at J, with 3 bases between the two ends. Described time point: pretreatment peripheral blood. Patients were living with locally advanced or metastatic urothelial carcinoma. Samples were collected from each patient before treatment and during treatment. Each patient gave between 1 and 8 of them in total. The receptor was derived from a woman aged 55-69 years with urothelial cancer. This chain joins TRBV5-6 and TRBJ1-2; D not certain. The sample in question was PBMCs, obtained around atezolizumab (anti-PD-L1) treatment. The CDR3 sequence is CASSSDYGYTF. CDR3 DNA: TGTGCCAGCAGCTCAGACTATGGCTACACCTTC.